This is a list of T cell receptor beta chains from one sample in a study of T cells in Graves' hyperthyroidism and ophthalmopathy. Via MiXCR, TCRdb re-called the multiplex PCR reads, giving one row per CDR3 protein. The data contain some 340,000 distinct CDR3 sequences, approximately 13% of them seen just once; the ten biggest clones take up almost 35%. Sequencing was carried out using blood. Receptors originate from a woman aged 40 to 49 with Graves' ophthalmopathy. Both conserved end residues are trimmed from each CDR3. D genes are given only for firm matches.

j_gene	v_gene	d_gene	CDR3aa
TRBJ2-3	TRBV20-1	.	SARIAGYTDTQY
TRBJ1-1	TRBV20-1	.	SAYAHSGSTEAF
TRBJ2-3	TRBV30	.	AWSPSTGTDTQY
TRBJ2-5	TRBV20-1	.	SARVRNQETQY
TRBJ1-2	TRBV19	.	ASSIVRGTNYGYT
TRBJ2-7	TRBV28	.	ASTPAALYEQY
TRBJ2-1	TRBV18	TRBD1	ASSPTGGAGNEQF
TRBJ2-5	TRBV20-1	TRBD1	SASQGATETQY
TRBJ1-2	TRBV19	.	ASGGQGIYGYT
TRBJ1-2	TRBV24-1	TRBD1	ATSDRDRIYGYT
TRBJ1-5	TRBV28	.	ASSPTTGGGNQPQH
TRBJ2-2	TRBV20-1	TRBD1	SALTRGRAGELF
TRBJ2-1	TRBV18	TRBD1	ASSRTGGQYNEQF
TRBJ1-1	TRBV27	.	ASSLLGGYDTEAF
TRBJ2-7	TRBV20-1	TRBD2	SAPRGLAGGPFSYEQY